Here is one T cell receptor (beta chain) with its context. The CDR3 spans 17 residues. Trimming at V came to 7 bases and at J to 0 bases, leaving 11 bases not matched to a gene. The germline gives CDR1 LNHDA, CDR2 SQIVND (reference sequence). This specimen belongs to a study of PD-1 blockade in classical Hodgkin lymphoma. The sample's time point: cycle 4 day 1 (C4D1), after 6 weeks of nivolumab. Brentuximab vedotin exposure varied among the patients, all of whom had relapsed after autologous stem cell transplantation. Using immunoSEQ multiplex PCR, the repertoire was profiled, and TCRdb retains in-frame clones only, with some absent. The sample shows 50,000 or so clones, 90% of them seen only once.

The sequence came from a human donor with classical Hodgkin lymphoma. Sequenced material: peripheral blood mononuclear cells (PBMCs), taken before the fourth cycle of nivolumab. This chain connects TRBV19 to TRBJ1-2; 10 nucleotides match TRBD1. CDR3 bases: TGTGCCAGTAACGGGGACAGGGGACAGGATTCTAACTATGGCTACACCTTC. As protein: CASNGDRGQDSNYGYTF.